The clone carrying this T cell receptor (beta chain) was picked up a small number of times. Its cognate antigen is unknown. Culture lasted roughly 9 days before CD4+ T cell isolation. These data come from a study of vaccination effects on CD4 cells after COVID-19. Clones were read by immunoSEQ multiplex PCR, and TCRdb kept only the in-frame ones, dropping some. The repertoire includes around 50,000 clones, roughly 76% of them detected once, and 12% sits in the top ten. The sequenced sample was CD4+ T cells from PBMCs cultured without peptide, obtained before COVID-19 vaccination. The sequence was obtained from a human donor who had a prior SARS-CoV-2 infection.

The DNA of the CDR3 is TGTGCCAGCAGCGGACGGCTGAACACTGAAGCTTTCTTT. Its protein product is CASSGRLNTEAFF. The chain employs TRBV6-6 and TRBJ1-1; D gene ambiguous. Germline V gene lookup returns CDR1 MNHNY and CDR2 SVGAGI (reference sequence). This CDR3 contains 13 residues. V lost 6 bases to trimming and J lost 0 bases, with 8 bases between them.